These T cell receptor beta chains were read from a single sample in a study of blood T cell repertoires in COVID-19. The method was immunoSEQ multiplex PCR; TCRdb's version includes in-frame clones alone and lacks a portion of them. The profile shows approximately 280,000 clones, around 85% of them singletons. Sequencing was carried out using PBMCs or T cells enriched from blood (not recorded which). These receptors were collected from a woman aged 50 to 60 who had recovered from COVID-19. The CDR3 runs from the conserved cysteine through the conserved F or W. D genes are given only for firm matches. Some rows have no size entry. The others give once, few or many, or a class for an expanded clone.

J gene,V gene,D gene,clone size,CDR3 protein,CDR3 DNA
TRBJ1-6,TRBV5-6,.,.,CASSRYGSASPLHF,TGTGCCAGCAGCAGGTACGGGTCGGCGTCACCCCTCCACTTT
TRBJ1-1,TRBV7-8,.,.,CASSYQGVTEAFF,TGTGCCAGCAGCTACCAGGGTGTTACTGAAGCTTTCTTT
TRBJ1-5,TRBV28,.,.,CASRFISNQPQHF,TGTGCCAGCAGGTTTATTAGCAATCAGCCCCAGCATTTT
TRBJ1-4,TRBV19,.,.,CASSQGGMGKEKLFF,TGTGCCAGTTCCCAGGGAGGGATGGGAAAGGAAAAACTGTTTTTT
TRBJ2-4,TRBV27,TRBD1,once,CASRRQGANIQYF,TGTGCCAGCAGACGACAGGGGGCAAACATTCAGTACTTC
TRBJ1-1,TRBV9,TRBD1,.,CASSVTGATEAFF,TGTGCCAGCAGCGTAACAGGGGCCACTGAAGCTTTCTTT
TRBJ2-7,TRBV18,.,once,CASSPAGYEQYF,TGTGCCAGCTCACCGGCGGGCTACGAGCAGTACTTC
TRBJ2-5,TRBV3-1/TRBV3-2,.,.,CASSQGPSVKTQYF,TGTGCCAGCAGCCAAGGACCTAGCGTAAAGACCCAGTACTTC
TRBJ1-1,TRBV7-6,.,once,CASSLVGGETEAFF,TGTGCCAGCAGCTTGGTTGGGGGGGAAACTGAAGCTTTCTTT
TRBJ1-1,TRBV28,TRBD1,.,CASSLPGQGLTEAFF,TGTGCCAGCAGCCTTCCGGGACAGGGACTGACTGAAGCTTTCTTT
TRBJ2-1,TRBV18,.,.,CASSPWQDYNEQFF,TGTGCCAGCTCACCGTGGCAGGACTACAATGAGCAGTTCTTC
TRBJ1-5,TRBV30,.,.,CAWSVGFGNQPQHF,TGTGCCTGGAGTGTTGGCTTTGGCAATCAGCCCCAGCATTTT
TRBJ1-5,TRBV28,TRBD1,.,CASSSRTGNSNQPQHF,TGTGCCAGCAGTTCCCGGACAGGGAATAGCAATCAGCCCCAGCATTTT
TRBJ1-2,TRBV7-8,.,.,CASSLGGAYGYTF,TGTGCCAGCAGCCTGGGGGGTGCGTATGGCTACACCTTC
TRBJ1-2,TRBV5-1,.,.,CASSTRGDYGYTF,TGCGCCAGCAGCACCAGGGGCGACTATGGCTACACCTTC
TRBJ2-2,TRBV21-1,.,.,CASSKDLQRGRGNTGELFF,TGTGCCAGCAGCAAAGATCTTCAGCGGGGACGAGGGAACACCGGGGAGCTGTTTTTT
TRBJ1-2,TRBV10-3,.,.,CAISDEGNYGYTF,TGTGCCATCAGTGACGAGGGTAACTATGGCTACACCTTC
TRBJ1-2,TRBV2,TRBD1,.,CASLARGIYGYTF,TGTGCCAGCCTGGCCAGGGGGATCTATGGCTACACCTTC
TRBJ1-4,TRBV28,TRBD1,few,CASRRDRGDEKLFF,TGTGCCAGCAGACGGGACAGGGGAGATGAAAAACTGTTTTTT
TRBJ1-1,TRBV6-5,.,.,CASSYGRSGGEAFF,TGTGCCAGCAGTTATGGCAGGTCGGGAGGTGAAGCTTTCTTT
TRBJ1-4,TRBV4-1,TRBD1,.,CASSQQGQGIGNEKLFF,TGCGCCAGCAGCCAACAAGGACAGGGGATCGGAAATGAAAAACTGTTTTTT
TRBJ2-1,TRBV7-9,TRBD2,few,CAVRTSGSNEQFF,TGTGCCGTCCGGACTAGCGGGAGCAATGAGCAGTTCTTC
TRBJ1-2,TRBV10-2,.,once,CASSETETEPNGYTF,TGCGCCAGCAGTGAGACAGAGACAGAACCGAATGGCTACACCTTC
TRBJ1-6,TRBV14,.,.,CASSRVRGQNSPLHF,TGTGCCAGCAGCCGGGTTAGGGGACAAAATTCACCCCTCCACTTT
TRBJ2-5,TRBV11-2,.,.,CASSKTGPKETQYF,TGTGCCAGCAGCAAGACAGGTCCTAAAGAGACCCAGTACTTC
TRBJ2-1,TRBV7-9,TRBD2,.,CASSESGRAVNEQFF,TGTGCCAGCAGCGAAAGCGGGAGGGCCGTCAATGAGCAGTTCTTC
TRBJ1-1,TRBV28,TRBD1,.,CASSLTPQGKGKAFF,TGTGCCAGCAGTTTAACCCCACAGGGGAAAGGGAAAGCTTTCTTT
TRBJ1-5,TRBV21-1,.,.,CASSKGLPGVVKVQPQHF,TGTGCCAGCAGCAAAGGGCTTCCAGGGGTCGTAAAAGTTCAGCCCCAGCATTTT
TRBJ1-3,TRBV10-3,.,once,CAISDRVGNTIYF,TGTGCCATCAGTGATCGGGTTGGAAACACCATATATTTT
TRBJ2-7,TRBV6-5,.,.,CASGVVGGPSYEQYF,TGTGCCTCGGGAGTGGTTGGGGGTCCATCCTACGAGCAGTACTTC
TRBJ1-5,TRBV19,TRBD1,.,CATKVRGQGSNQPQHF,TGTGCCACCAAAGTAAGGGGACAGGGTAGCAATCAGCCCCAGCATTTT
TRBJ1-4,TRBV9,.,.,CASSFSPGGPDEKLFF,TGTGCCAGCAGCTTTTCCCCGGGGGGTCCGGATGAAAAACTGTTTTTT
TRBJ1-6,TRBV7-2,.,.,CASSLQGLNSPLHF,TGTGCCAGCAGCTTACAGGGGCTTAATTCACCCCTCCACTTT
TRBJ1-3,TRBV28,TRBD1,.,CASSLPTGKNTIYF,TGTGCCAGCAGTTTGCCGACAGGGAAGAACACCATATATTTT
TRBJ2-3,TRBV6-4,.,.,CASRLTGTSTDTQYF,TGTGCCAGCAGGCTCACCGGGACTAGCACAGATACGCAGTATTTT
TRBJ1-1,TRBV7-2,.,.,CASKHGTLNTEAFF,TGTGCCAGCAAACACGGGACACTGAACACTGAAGCTTTCTTT
TRBJ1-1,TRBV12-3/TRBV12-4,TRBD1,.,CASSQGQGRTFF,TGTGCCAGCAGCCAGGGACAGGGGAGGACTTTCTTT
TRBJ1-1,TRBV19,TRBD1,.,CASSIGQGETEAFF,TGTGCCAGTAGTATCGGTCAGGGGGAGACTGAAGCTTTCTTT
TRBJ2-3,TRBV6-1,TRBD2,.,CASSEVSSGGYTDTQYF,TGTGCCAGCAGTGAAGTCTCTAGCGGGGGCTACACAGATACGCAGTATTTT
TRBJ1-2,TRBV6-1,.,.,CASSEANRASRTNYGYTF,TGTGCCAGCAGTGAAGCAAACAGGGCCTCGCGTACTAACTATGGCTACACCTTC
TRBJ2-1,TRBV18,.,.,CASSPPGLGGGANPQFF,TGTGCCAGCTCACCACCGGGTTTAGGAGGGGGCGCTAACCCGCAGTTCTTC
TRBJ2-1,TRBV6-4,TRBD2,.,CASSDLGGASYNEQFF,TGTGCCAGCAGTGACCTCGGGGGGGCCTCCTACAATGAGCAGTTCTTC
TRBJ2-5,TRBV5-1,TRBD1,.,CASSLEPGQGEETQYF,TGCGCCAGCAGCTTGGAACCGGGACAGGGAGAAGAGACCCAGTACTTC
TRBJ1-1,TRBV12-3/TRBV12-4,.,.,CASSLQGGTEAFF,TGTGCCAGCAGTTTACAGGGCGGCACTGAAGCTTTCTTT
TRBJ1-5,TRBV19,.,.,CASTAGNNQPQHF,TGTGCCAGCACAGCAGGAAACAATCAGCCCCAGCATTTT
TRBJ2-7,TRBV11-2,.,many,CASSLDQGRAPYF,TGTGCCAGCAGCTTAGATCAGGGCAGGGCCCCGTACTTC
TRBJ2-3,TRBV9,TRBD1,.,CASSEGQHTDTQYF,TGTGCCAGCAGCGAGGGACAGCACACAGATACGCAGTATTTT
TRBJ1-4,TRBV5-1,TRBD1,.,CASRLGQGADEKLFF,TGCGCCAGCAGGCTGGGACAGGGGGCTGATGAAAAACTGTTTTTT
TRBJ2-7,TRBV27,.,.,CASSLGGTSYEQYF,TGTGCCAGCAGTTTAGGAGGAACATCCTACGAGCAGTACTTC
TRBJ1-2,TRBV18,.,once,CASSPAVMGSGLGYTF,TGTGCCAGCTCGCCGGCCGTCATGGGTTCAGGGCTTGGCTACACCTTC
TRBJ1-2,TRBV3-1/TRBV3-2,.,.,CASSQYRDGSGGYTF,TGTGCCAGCAGCCAATACAGGGACGGGTCCGGCGGCTACACCTTC
TRBJ2-1,TRBV27,.,.,CASSLYRGPYNEQFF,TGTGCCAGCAGTTTATATAGGGGCCCCTACAATGAGCAGTTCTTC
TRBJ2-3,TRBV6-4,TRBD2,.,CASSDSTSGSQYF,TGTGCCAGCAGTGATTCTACTAGCGGTTCGCAGTATTTT